This TCR beta chain was captured in a study of blood T cell repertoires in COVID-19. Across the study: From T cells, B-cell-depleted T cells, or PBMCs came the material, which was cDNA or gDNA.

This CDR3 has 22 amino acids. The V gene's germline CDR1 is MDHEN and CDR2 SYDVKM. J lost 2 bases, V lost 1 base, and 21 bases had no gene match. The authors' processing: Using reference gene primer amplification, nucleated cell counts were estimated. This table comes from immunoSEQ multiplex PCR, and its TCRdb copy is limited to in-frame clones, with some not included. D and trimming were read from the DNA, whereas the V and J calls and clone size are those reported in that table. The sample carries 30,000 to 35,000 clones, roughly 85% recorded once. Sequenced material: peripheral blood. V and J are TRBV28 and TRBJ2-1, with 9 bases aligning to TRBD2. The origin of this receptor is a man aged 45-60 years with acute or convalescent COVID-19. The CDR3 DNA reads as TGTGCCAGCAGTTTATTATCCTGGGATACCGGGGTAGCGGGAGTTACCTACAATGAGCAGTTCTTC. Translation: CASSLLSWDTGVAGVTYNEQFF. Full variable domain (outside the CDR3, taken from reference TRBV28 and TRBJ2-1): DVKVTQSSRYLVKRTGEKVFLECVQDMDHENMFWYRQDPGLGLRLIYFSYDVKMKEKGDIPEGYSVSREKKERFSLILESASTNQTSMYLCASSLLSWDTGVAGVTYNEQFFGPGTRLTVL.